The rows below give T cell receptor beta chains drawn from one sample of a study of blood T cell repertoires in COVID-19. The table came from immunoSEQ multiplex PCR; TCRdb's copy has only in-frame clones and leaves some out. Of about 350,000 clones listed, 75% to 90% are singletons. The sample was peripheral blood. The receptors derive from a woman aged 55 to 70 with COVID-19, enrolled during active disease. CDR3s include the opening cysteine and the closing phenylalanine or tryptophan. The D gene is left open where the match is weak. Clone size is shown for a subset of rows, as once, few, many or a class of expanded clone.

j_gene | v_gene | abundance | len | d_gene | CDR3nt | CDR3aa
TRBJ2-1 | TRBV9 | - | 17 | TRBD2 | TGTGCCAGCAGCGGGAGACTAGCGGGGACCCCTGGGAATGAGCAGTTCTTC | CASSGRLAGTPGNEQFF
TRBJ2-7 | TRBV19 | - | 15 | TRBD1 | TGTGCCAGTAAAAACACAGGACAGGCCTCCTACGAGCAGTACTTC | CASKNTGQASYEQYF
TRBJ1-1 | TRBV2 | - | 13 | - | TGTGCCAGCAGTCAGGGAGGAAGGACTGAAGCTTTCTTT | CASSQGGRTEAFF
TRBJ2-1 | TRBV6-5 | - | 13 | - | TGTGCCAGCGGCGCCGAGGGTTACAATGAGCAGTTCTTC | CASGAEGYNEQFF
TRBJ2-5 | TRBV7-7 | - | 15 | TRBD2 | TGTGCCAGCAGCCTTAGCGGGGGGCTCCAAGAGACCCAGTACTTC | CASSLSGGLQETQYF
TRBJ2-7 | TRBV7-9 | - | 15 | - | TGTGCCAGCAGCTTGTCTACGGGGTACTCCTACGAGCAGTACTTC | CASSLSTGYSYEQYF
TRBJ1-1 | TRBV3-1/TRBV3-2 | - | 13 | - | TGTGCCAGCAGCCAACGGGCACAGGCGTCGGCTTTCTTT | CASSQRAQASAFF
TRBJ1-1 | TRBV5-4 | - | 15 | - | TGTGCCAGCAGCTTGAATATTCCGGGTGACTCTGAAGCTTTCTTT | CASSLNIPGDSEAFF
TRBJ2-6 | TRBV7-3 | - | 16 | TRBD1 | TGTGCCAGCAGCTCACAGGGGGCTCCTGGGGCCAACGTCCTGACTTTC | CASSSQGAPGANVLTF
TRBJ1-3 | TRBV7-9 | - | 14 | - | TGTGCCAGCGGCGCCAGGGTTTCTGGAAACACCATATATTTT | CASGARVSGNTIYF
TRBJ1-1 | TRBV24-1 | - | 12 | - | TGTGCCACCAGTGAACCTACAGGGAAGGTTTTCTTT | CATSEPTGKVFF
TRBJ2-3 | TRBV7-7 | - | 15 | TRBD1 | TGTGCCAGCAGCTTAGGGACAGGGCCCACAGATACGCAGTATTTT | CASSLGTGPTDTQYF
TRBJ2-1 | TRBV19 | - | 18 | TRBD2 | TGTGCCAGTAGTTTCCTAAGGACTAGCGGGGGGTCCTACAATGAGCAGTTCTTC | CASSFLRTSGGSYNEQFF
TRBJ2-3 | TRBV10-2 | - | 16 | TRBD1 | TGCGCCAGCTTTGGACCGGGACAGGGTGATTCAGATACGCAGTATTTT | CASFGPGQGDSDTQYF
TRBJ1-6 | TRBV5-6 | - | 16 | TRBD1 | TGTGCCAGCAGCACAGGGGGCTTAGGCTATAATTCACCCCTCCACTTT | CASSTGGLGYNSPLHF
TRBJ1-2 | TRBV27 | - | 13 | TRBD1 | TGTGCCAGCAGTTCCACCAGGGGGTACGGCTACACCTTC | CASSSTRGYGYTF
TRBJ2-1 | TRBV19 | few | 14 | - | TGTGCCAGTAGTATTGCACTAGCTACAAATGAGCAGTTCTTC | CASSIALATNEQFF